Below, 23 T cell receptor beta chains from the same sample are listed, as sequenced in a study of CD8 T cells in cerebrospinal fluid in Alzheimer's disease. One entry per CDR3 protein, without DNA, is what TCRdb gives after re-calling the 10x single-cell sequencing reads. In total, the table holds about 1,000 distinct CDR3 sequences. Sequenced sample: cerebrospinal fluid. All receptors come from a human donor with Alzheimer's disease.

Measured by frequency, this clonotype is medium-sized (0.01 to 0.1%). The chain carries TRBV12-3 or TRBV12-4 and TRBJ2-7; checking the TCRdb D call of TRBD1 is not possible without DNA. This CDR3 comprises 17 residues. The CDR3 region is CASSLGGTAITFHEQYF.

By frequency, this clonotype registers medium-sized. The chain employs TRBV15 and TRBJ2-2; the TCRdb D gene call, TRBD1, has no DNA to confirm it. The CDR3 covers 13 residues. The germline CDR1 and CDR2 sequences are LNHNV and YYDKDF (reference sequence). CDR3 amino acids: CATSRVRAGELFF. Supplemented by reference TRBV15 and TRBJ2-2, the full variable domain reads DAMVIQNPRYQVTQFGKPVTLSCSQTLNHNVMYWYQQKSSQAPKLLFHYYDKDFNNEADTPDNFQSRRPNTSFCFLDIRSPGLGDTAMYLCATSRVRAGELFFGEGSRLTVL.

According to its frequency, this clonotype is large. The rearrangement links TRBV7-2 to TRBJ2-3. Germline CDR1 SGHTA, CDR2 FQGNSA. CDR3 length: 12 residues. The chain's CDR3 is CASGSGRDTQYF.

This clonotype is labeled medium-sized based on frequency. The rearrangement links TRBV19 to TRBJ1-5; TCRdb's assignment of TRBD1 cannot be checked, as there is no DNA. The germline V gene has CDR1 LNHDA and CDR2 SQIVND (reference sequence). The CDR3 runs to 15 residues. CDR3 region: CASINLQVPHQPQHF.

This clonotype shows up as medium-sized by frequency. The CDR3 reads CSAPDWGGAGTDTQYF. V gene TRBV20-1 combines with J gene TRBJ2-3; TCRdb returns TRBD1, unconfirmable since there is no DNA. The CDR3 length is 16 residues. Germline V gene lookup returns CDR1 DFQATT and CDR2 SNEGSKA (reference sequence).

This clonotype is classed as medium-sized (0.01 to 0.1%) by frequency. The chain is built from TRBV6-5 and TRBJ1-5; the TRBD1 assignment by TCRdb is unverifiable without DNA. The CDR3 extends over 15 amino acids. CDR1 MNHEY and CDR2 SVGAGI come from the germline V gene. The chain's CDR3 is CASSRSGQGGQPQHF.

This clonotype is labeled medium-sized based on frequency. The genes are TRBV23-1 and TRBJ2-1; the TCRdb D gene call, TRBD2, has no DNA to confirm it. TRBV23-1 is identified as an open reading frame with a role that is uncertain. There are 18 residues in the CDR3. CDR3: CASSQHQIAASSYNEQFF.

This clonotype is identified as large from frequency. The gene calls are TRBV5-8 and TRBJ1-2. There are 14 residues in the CDR3. Germline V gene data show CDR1 as SGHTS and CDR2 as YDEGEE. The CDR3 sequence is CASSQDGRNYGYTF. The variable domain in full, completed from reference TRBV5-8 and TRBJ1-2, reads EAGVTQSPTHLIKTRGQQATLRCSPISGHTSVYWYQQALGLGLQFLLWYDEGEERNRGNFPPRFSGRQFPNYSSELNVNALELEDSALYLCASSQDGRNYGYTFGSGTRLTVV.

This clonotype is labeled medium-sized based on frequency. The CDR3 sequence: CASKRDNNQPQHF. The rearrangement uses TRBV2 and TRBJ1-5. CDR1 is SNHLY, CDR2 FYNNEI, per germline. This CDR3 has 13 amino acids.

By frequency, this clonotype registers medium-sized. The chain is built from TRBV18 and TRBJ2-5; TCRdb indicates TRBD1, and absent DNA this call remains unverified. Germline lookup yields CDR1 KGHSH and CDR2 LQKENI. This CDR3 region has 14 residues. The CDR3 spells CASSLNKGTETQYF.

Its frequency marks this clonotype as medium-sized. V and J are TRBV7-8 and TRBJ1-3. Germline-derived CDR1 and CDR2 are SGHVS and FQNEAQ. This CDR3 region has 14 residues. This chain's CDR3 is CASSQRGSGNTIYF.

This clonotype counts as medium-sized by frequency. J is TRBJ1-2 and V is TRBV20-1; TCRdb gives TRBD1 as the D gene, but with no DNA this cannot be confirmed. The CDR3 sequence is 12 residues long. CDR1 is DFQATT, CDR2 SNEGSKA, per germline (reference sequence). CDR3 in amino acids: CSARETTVGYTF.

The CDR3 spells CSARQGASSSYNSPLHF. V usage is TRBV20-1 and J usage is TRBJ1-6; TCRdb calls TRBD1, which cannot be checked without DNA. The CDR3 runs 17 residues. CDR1 and CDR2 (germline): DFQATT, SNEGSKA (reference sequence).

By frequency, this clonotype registers medium-sized. The chain is built from TRBV11-1 and TRBJ2-3; the D call of TRBD1 rests on TCRdb alone, since no DNA is present to check it. Germline assignment: CDR1 SGHAT and CDR2 FQDESV (reference sequence). The CDR3 is 15 residues long. Here the CDR3 reads CASSSRSGTADTQYF.

By frequency, this clonotype registers medium-sized. CDR3 region: CASPPPGATEAFF. This chain connects TRBV2 to TRBJ1-1; no DNA is available, so the TRBD1 call from TCRdb remains unchecked. The CDR3 runs 13 residues. From germline, CDR1 is SNHLY and CDR2 FYNNEI.

In terms of frequency, this clonotype is large. The chain joins TRBV2 to TRBJ1-1; the D call of TRBD1 rests on TCRdb alone, since no DNA is present to check it. From germline, CDR1 is SNHLY and CDR2 FYNNEI. The CDR3 is 14 amino acids. This chain's CDR3 is CASLRGGEDTEAFF.

The chain recombines TRBV5-4 with TRBJ2-6; the TCRdb D gene call, TRBD1, has no DNA to confirm it. Germline loops: CDR1 SGHNT, CDR2 YYREEE (reference sequence). CDR3 length: 16 residues. The CDR3: CASSPRVLVGANVLTF.

According to its frequency, this clonotype is medium-sized (0.01 to 0.1%). The genes are TRBV11-2 and TRBJ1-5; TCRdb's D gene call, TRBD1, goes unchecked for lack of DNA. There are 13 residues in the CDR3. The germline gives CDR1 SGHAT, CDR2 FQNNGV. The CDR3 sequence is CASSPGGQQPQHF.

This clonotype is called medium-sized (0.01 to 0.1%) based on its frequency. This chain links TRBV14 with TRBJ2-5; TCRdb's D gene call, TRBD1, goes unchecked for lack of DNA. CDR1 is SGHDN, CDR2 FVKESK, per germline. This CDR3 has 14 residues. The CDR3 is CASSHSGTGGTQYF.

Measured by frequency, this clonotype is medium-sized (0.01 to 0.1%). The chain is built from TRBV15 and TRBJ2-2; TCRdb picks TRBD1, but there is no DNA to check that call. The CDR3 has 17 residues. CDR1 LNHNV and CDR2 YYDKDF come from the germline V gene (reference sequence). The CDR3 here is CATSRSRTYKNTGELFF. The whole variable domain, filled in from reference TRBV15 and TRBJ2-2, reads DAMVIQNPRYQVTQFGKPVTLSCSQTLNHNVMYWYQQKSSQAPKLLFHYYDKDFNNEADTPDNFQSRRPNTSFCFLDIRSPGLGDTAMYLCATSRSRTYKNTGELFFGEGSRLTVL.

This clonotype is classed as large by frequency. This chain links TRBV9 with TRBJ2-3; as DNA is missing, the TRBD1 call by TCRdb cannot be tested. The CDR3 consists of 14 residues. The germline V gene encodes CDR1 SGDLS and CDR2 YYNGEE. CDR3 amino acids: CASSVDRGTDTQYF.

By frequency, this clonotype is large. The chain links TRBV7-2 to TRBJ2-5; the D gene TCRdb calls, TRBD2, cannot be checked with no DNA. Per germline, CDR1 SGHTA and CDR2 FQGNSA. The CDR3 covers 17 residues. The CDR3 protein is CASSPRLAGGTGETQYF.

Its frequency marks this clonotype as medium-sized (0.01 to 0.1%). This chain uses TRBV25-1 with TRBJ2-1. Per germline, CDR1 MGHDK and CDR2 SYGVNS. The CDR3 sequence is 15 residues long. CDR3: CASSESEGLYNEQFF.